The 23 T cell receptor beta chains given below trace back to one sample, sequenced in a study of control samples from healthy donors and cancer patients. Sequencing used immunoSEQ multiplex PCR; TCRdb keeps in-frame clones, though not all of them. The sample shows fewer than 100,000 clones, roughly 78% of them seen only once. Sequencing was done on a sample of blood. These receptor sequences come from a man aged 55 to 70 in good health.

This rearrangement joins TRBV5-1 to TRBJ2-7; D is unresolved. Per the germline V gene, CDR1 is SGHRS and CDR2 is YFSETQ. This CDR3 is 12 amino acids long. The V end lost 0 bases, the J end lost 5 bases, and 6 bases lay between the germline ends. CDR3: CASSLVGNEQYF. The CDR3 DNA sequence: TGCGCCAGCAGCTTGGTTGGGAACGAGCAGTACTTC.

V and J are TRBV2 and TRBJ1-6, with 7 positions matching TRBD1. V lost 8 bases, J lost 0 bases, and 10 bases stayed unmatched. CDR1 and CDR2 from the germline V gene are SNHLY and FYNNEI. CDR3 length: 17 residues. The DNA of the CDR3 is TGTGCCAGCGCCCTCGGGACAGTTTTCTCCTATAATTCACCCCTCCACTTT. The encoded protein is CASALGTVFSYNSPLHF.

The chain's CDR3 is CASSTGGGGYTF. The CDR3 bases are TGTGCCAGCAGCACAGGGGGTGGCGGCTACACCTTC. The rearrangement links TRBV6-2 or TRBV6-3 to TRBJ1-2, with 8 bases fitting TRBD1. J gave up 8 bases and V 6 bases, and 5 bases lay outside the gene matches. Germline V CDR1 and CDR2: MNHEY, SVGEGT. The length of the CDR3 is 12 residues.

The gene calls are TRBV5-1 and TRBJ1-2; a possible D gene is TRBD1 (5 bases). CDR3 length equals 14 residues. Trimming took off 5 bases at V and 0 bases at J, with 11 bases between the two ends. Germline CDR1 is SGHRS and CDR2 is YFSETQ. CDR3 sequence (DNA): TGCGCCAGCAGTAATACAGGCACTAACTATGGCTACACCTTC. It codes for CASSNTGTNYGYTF.

This rearrangement joins TRBV29-1 to TRBJ1-1; D is uncertain. The CDR3 consists of 13 residues. Germline V gives CDR1 SQVTM, CDR2 ANQGSEA. The V and J ends lost 4 bases and 0 bases respectively, with 9 bases between them. Here the CDR3 DNA reads TGCAGCGTTGCTGAACAGATGAACACTGAAGCTTTCTTT. This gives the protein CSVAEQMNTEAFF. The variable domain in full, completed from reference TRBV29-1 and TRBJ1-1, reads SAVISQKPSRDICQRGTSLTIQCQVDSQVTMMFWYRQQPGQSLTLIATANQGSEATYESGFVIDKFPISRPNLTFSTLTVSNMSPEDSSIYLCSVAEQMNTEAFFGQGTRLTVV.

The rearrangement links TRBV5-1 to TRBJ1-1; 8 nucleotides align to TRBD1. Germline CDR1 SGHRS, CDR2 YFSETQ. The CDR3 extends over 13 amino acids. Trimming removed 4 bases from V and 8 bases from J; junction bases left unmatched: 7. CDR3 nucleotides: TGCGCCAGCAGCGCAGGACAGGGATGGGAAGCTTTCTTT. Protein sequence: CASSAGQGWEAFF.

The chain is built from TRBV19 and TRBJ2-7; D gene uncertain. There are 13 residues in the CDR3. Germline V gene sequence: CDR1 LNHDA, CDR2 SQIVND (reference sequence). V was trimmed by 1 base and J by 5 bases, leaving 9 bases between them. The CDR3 DNA reads as TGTGCCAGTAGTATAGGTCTAGGCGACGAGCAGTACTTC. Its translation is CASSIGLGDEQYF.

The genes are TRBV6-1 and TRBJ1-4; D unclear. This CDR3 comprises 15 residues. The V and J ends lost 2 bases and 6 bases respectively, with 13 bases between them. The germline V gene has CDR1 MNHNS and CDR2 SASEGT. The CDR3 DNA reads TGTGCCAGCAGTGAATCGGAGGGCTCATATGAAAAACTGTTTTTT. The encoded protein is CASSESEGSYEKLFF.

Only one count was recorded for this clone. The CDR3 sequence: CASMKGGELFF. The DNA for the CDR3 is TGTGCCAGTATGAAGGGCGGGGAGCTGTTTTTT. V is TRBV19 and J is TRBJ2-2; no clear D. The CDR3 is made up of 11 amino acids. Germline-derived CDR1 and CDR2 are LNHDA and SQIVND (reference sequence). The V end lost 7 bases, the J end lost 7 bases, and 7 bases lay between the germline ends.

In its sample, this clone was seen a few times. The chain combines TRBV30 with TRBJ1-1; TRBD1 matches 8 bases. CDR1 and CDR2 (germline): GTSNPN, SVGIG (reference sequence). V lost 5 bases and J lost 2; bases outside the gene matches: 10. CDR3 size: 15 residues. In nucleotides, the CDR3 is TGTGCCTGGTGCGACGGGACAGGCCCCAACACTGAAGCTTTCTTT. Translating it yields CAWCDGTGPNTEAFF.

This chain uses TRBV19 with TRBJ1-1, with a possible D match to TRBD1 (5 bases). Trimming stripped 6 bases from V and 2 bases from J, with 10 bases between. CDR1 LNHDA and CDR2 SQIVND come from the germline V gene (reference sequence). The CDR3 spans 13 residues. For the CDR3, the DNA is TGTGCCAGTAGATCCAGGGATAACACTGAAGCTTTCTTT. Protein product: CASRSRDNTEAFF. The full variable domain, with the rest looked up from reference TRBV19 and TRBJ1-1, is DGGITQSPKYLFRKEGQNVTLSCEQNLNHDAMYWYRQDPGQGLRLIYYSQIVNDFQKGDIAEGYSVSREKKESFPLTVTSAQKNPTAFYLCASRSRDNTEAFFGQGTRLTVV.

The chain couples TRBV4-2 to TRBJ2-5; 14 bases agree with TRBD2. Trimming removed 0 bases from V and 4 bases from J; junction bases left unmatched: 4. From germline, CDR1 is LGHNA and CDR2 YNFKEQ. This CDR3 is 17 amino acids long. As DNA, the CDR3 is TGTGCCAGCAGCCAAGAGGGGACTAGCGGGAGTGGAGAGACCCAGTACTTC. It codes for CASSQEGTSGSGETQYF.

The CDR3 region is CASSSLRGGGTEAFF. The CDR3, as DNA: TGCGCCAGCAGTTCCCTGCGGGGGGGAGGCACTGAAGCTTTCTTT. V and J are TRBV10-2 and TRBJ1-1; D is possibly TRBD1 (5 bases). This CDR3 has 15 residues. Per germline, CDR1 WSHSY and CDR2 SAAADI. Trimming took 5 bases from V and 4 from J, leaving 17 bases between them.

The gene calls are TRBV28 and TRBJ2-5, with D uncertain. Trimming shortened V by 5 bases and J by 3 bases, and 10 bases separated the two germline ends. Germline CDR1 is MDHEN and CDR2 is SYDVKM. This CDR3 is 13 amino acids long. The chain's CDR3 is CASSLPGKETQYF. DNA of the CDR3: TGTGCCAGCAGTCTCCCAGGAAAAGAGACCCAGTACTTC.

The rearrangement joins TRBV7-9 to TRBJ2-2; possible D gene TRBD2, 6 bases. Germline V gene sequence: CDR1 SEHNR, CDR2 FQNEAQ (reference sequence). Trimming pared 3 bases from V and 1 base from J, leaving 9 bases between. The CDR3 sequence is 15 residues long. The DNA of the CDR3 is TGTGCCAGCAGCTTGGGGGGACTGAACACCGGGGAGCTGTTTTTT. This sequence encodes CASSLGGLNTGELFF. The full variable domain, completed using reference TRBV7-9 and TRBJ2-2, is DTGVSQNPRHKITKRGQNVTFRCDPISEHNRLYWYRQTLGQGPEFLTYFQNEAQLEKSRLLSDRFSAERPKGSFSTLEIQRTEQGDSAMYLCASSLGGLNTGELFFGEGSRLTVL.

The chain carries TRBV3-1 (or the pseudogene TRBV3-2) and TRBJ2-1; 7 bases are a match to TRBD1. J was trimmed by 12 bases and V by 4 bases; bases with no gene match: 9. There are 13 residues in the CDR3. CDR1 is LGHDT and CDR2 is YNNKEL in the germline V gene (reference sequence). For the CDR3, the DNA is TGTGCCAGCAGCCCAGACAGGGACGGCTGGCAGTTCTTC. Its protein product is CASSPDRDGWQFF.

J is TRBJ2-1 and V is TRBV29-1; no clear D. Looked up from germline, CDR1 is SQVTM and CDR2 is ANQGSEA. The V end was cut by 5 bases, the J end by 1 base, with 9 bases between. The CDR3 loop spans 13 amino acids. CDR3 sequence: CSVLQVSYNEQFF. CDR3 DNA: TGCAGCGTTCTCCAGGTGTCCTACAATGAGCAGTTCTTC.

The V gene is TRBV25-1, the J gene TRBJ1-3; D is undetermined. CDR1 is MGHDK and CDR2 is SYGVNS in the germline V gene. This CDR3 region has 11 residues. The V gene lost 10 bases and the J gene lost 4 bases, with 8 bases spanning the gap. The CDR3 nucleotides read TGTGCCACTAGCCTCGGAAACACCATATATTTT. Translation: CATSLGNTIYF.

The chain uses TRBV7-3 and TRBJ2-5; D might be TRBD2 (6 bases). The CDR3 runs 15 residues. Germline values: CDR1 SGHTA, CDR2 FQGTGA. V was shortened by 2 bases and J by 0 bases, with 10 bases between the two germline ends. DNA of the CDR3: TGTGCCAGCAGCTTAGGAGCGGGTTACCAAGAGACCCAGTACTTC. Encoded protein: CASSLGAGYQETQYF.

The rearrangement uses TRBV10-3 and TRBJ2-2; TRBD1 matches at 8 bases. Per the germline V gene, CDR1 is ENHRY and CDR2 is SYGVKD. CDR3 length equals 15 residues. The V and J ends lost 0 bases and 6 bases, in that order; junction bases with no gene match: 3. Written as DNA, the CDR3 is TGTGCCATCAGTGAGTCGGACAGGGTGGCCGGGGAGCTGTTTTTT. This gives the protein CAISESDRVAGELFF.

The chain employs TRBV28 and TRBJ1-4; maybe TRBD1 (5 bases). Germline CDR1 is MDHEN and CDR2 is SYDVKM. The CDR3 is 13 amino acids. Trimming took 3 bases from V and 8 from J, leaving 10 bases between them. CDR3 loop: CASSFGGEEKLFF. The CDR3 bases are TGTGCCAGCAGTTTTGGGGGGGAAGAAAAACTGTTTTTT.

The rearrangement joins TRBV5-4 to TRBJ1-1; no firm D call. The CDR3 covers 14 residues. V was pared by 2 bases and J by 1 base, with 9 bases between. Germline values: CDR1 SGHNT, CDR2 YYREEE (reference sequence). CDR3 sequence: CASSFRVPNTEAFF. The CDR3, as DNA: TGTGCCAGCAGCTTCCGAGTTCCGAACACTGAAGCTTTCTTT.

The chain carries TRBV19 and TRBJ2-7; the match to TRBD2 covers 11 bases. Trimming removed 4 bases from V and 2 bases from J; junction bases left unmatched: 7. CDR1 LNHDA and CDR2 SQIVND come from the germline V gene (reference sequence). The CDR3 sequence is 16 residues long. This CDR3 is CASSKGLAAPTYEQYF. The CDR3 DNA follows: TGTGCCAGTAGTAAGGGACTAGCGGCTCCCACCTACGAGCAGTACTTC.